One and the same sample provided the 22 T cell receptor beta chains below, sequenced in a study of cytomegalovirus exposure and HLA in healthy donors. The PCR had 60 Vbeta and 13 Jbeta primers. Produced via immunoSEQ multiplex PCR; TCRdb's table is partial and in-frame only. The table has 150,000 or so clones, 60% to 80% seen once. Sequencing was done on a sample of PBMCs. Receptors were obtained from a young man in good health and CMV-seropositive.

The V gene is TRBV6-1, the J gene TRBJ1-5; no clear D gene. This CDR3 spans 15 amino acids. Germline values: CDR1 MNHNS, CDR2 SASEGT. The V gene lost 3 bases and the J gene lost 7 bases, with 16 bases spanning the gap. CDR3: CASSDASKGGQPQHF. CDR3 sequence (DNA): TGTGCCAGCAGTGATGCTTCGAAGGGAGGACAGCCCCAGCATTTT.

This chain uses TRBV6-5 with TRBJ1-1; 7 bases map to TRBD1. The trim removed 5 bases at V and 4 bases at J, leaving 10 bases unmatched. This CDR3 has 15 amino acids. Per germline, CDR1 MNHEY and CDR2 SVGAGI. The CDR3 region is CASSRDRGRSTEAFF. The CDR3 bases are TGTGCCAGCAGTCGGGACAGAGGTCGAAGCACTGAAGCTTTCTTT.

The chain is built from TRBV13 and TRBJ2-1, with 10 bases identical to TRBD2. Looked up from germline, CDR1 is PRHDT and CDR2 is FYEKMQ (reference sequence). The CDR3 sequence is 14 residues long. J gave up 7 bases and V 3 bases, and 3 bases lay outside the gene matches. DNA for the CDR3: TGTGCCAGCAGCTTCGAGCGGGGGGGTAATGAGCAGTTCTTC. As protein: CASSFERGGNEQFF.

The J gene is TRBJ2-2, the V gene TRBV14; 7 bases are shared with TRBD1. The V segment lost 1 base and the J segment 6 bases; nucleotides outside the gene matches: 14. This CDR3 spans 18 amino acids. From germline, CDR1 is SGHDN and CDR2 FVKESK. The CDR3 loop reads CASSQGTGVGILSGELFF. As DNA, the CDR3 is TGTGCCAGCAGCCAAGGAACAGGGGTAGGGATCTTGTCCGGGGAGCTGTTTTTT.

Only a few counts were recorded for this clone. The chain links TRBV10-1 to TRBJ1-2; 9 bases are shared with TRBD1. From germline, CDR1 is WNHNN and CDR2 SYGVQD (reference sequence). The CDR3 totals 15 residues. V lost 0 bases, J lost 4 bases, and 3 bases stayed unmatched. In DNA form, the CDR3 reads TGCGCCAGCAGTGAGTCGAACAGGGGGCCCTATGGCTACACCTTC. This gives the protein CASSESNRGPYGYTF.

V gene TRBV9 combines with J gene TRBJ1-2, with a tentative D call TRBD1 (5 bases). Germline V CDR1 and CDR2: SGDLS, YYNGEE. V dropped 0 bases and J dropped 2 bases, with 8 bases sitting between them. This CDR3 has 14 amino acids. This chain's CDR3 is CASSVDPGNYGYTF. The CDR3 coding sequence is TGTGCCAGCAGCGTAGATCCAGGGAACTATGGCTACACCTTC. Combining the CDR3 with reference TRBV9 and TRBJ1-2 gives the whole variable domain DSGVTQTPKHLITATGQRVTLRCSPRSGDLSVYWYQQSLDQGLQFLIQYYNGEERAKGNILERFSAQQFPDLHSELNLSSLELGDSALYFCASSVDPGNYGYTFGSGTRLTVV.

The chain recombines TRBV7-9 with TRBJ1-6, with 9 nucleotides matching TRBD1. This CDR3 has 14 residues. The V gene's germline CDR1 is SEHNR and CDR2 FQNEAQ (reference sequence). The V gene end was trimmed by 5 bases and the J gene end by 8 bases; junction bases not matched to a gene: 4. This CDR3 reads CASSRTGVDSPLHF. The DNA for the CDR3 is TGTGCCAGCAGCCGGACAGGGGTAGATTCACCCCTCCACTTT. Complete variable domain (other parts from reference TRBV7-9 and TRBJ1-6): DTGVSQNPRHKITKRGQNVTFRCDPISEHNRLYWYRQTLGQGPEFLTYFQNEAQLEKSRLLSDRFSAERPKGSFSTLEIQRTEQGDSAMYLCASSRTGVDSPLHFGNGTRLTVT.

The V and J genes are TRBV28 and TRBJ2-5, with D perhaps TRBD2 (6 bases). V lost 7 bases, J lost 2 bases, and 11 bases lay in between. The length of the CDR3 is 13 residues. Germline CDR1 is MDHEN and CDR2 is SYDVKM. In DNA form, the CDR3 reads TGTGCCAGCACGGACGGGGGACAAGAGACCCAGTACTTC. Translated, it gives CASTDGGQETQYF.

There are a few counts of this clone. J is TRBJ1-5 and V is TRBV5-1, with TRBD1 matching over 8 bases. The trim removed 4 bases at V and 5 bases at J, leaving 5 bases unmatched. This CDR3 region has 14 residues. Looked up from germline, CDR1 is SGHRS and CDR2 is YFSETQ. CDR3 sequence: CASSTGQGDQPQHF. In DNA form, the CDR3 reads TGCGCCAGCAGCACCGGACAGGGCGATCAGCCCCAGCATTTT. Full variable domain (remainder filled in from reference TRBV5-1 and TRBJ1-5): KAGVTQTPRYLIKTRGQQVTLSCSPISGHRSVSWYQQTPGQGLQFLFEYFSETQRNKGNFPGRFSGRQFSNSRSEMNVSTLELGDSALYLCASSTGQGDQPQHFGDGTRLSIL.

The V call is TRBV5-1, the J call TRBJ1-2; D is perhaps TRBD1 (5 bases). Per germline, CDR1 SGHRS and CDR2 YFSETQ. The length of the CDR3 is 14 residues. The V end lost 0 bases, the J end lost 6 bases, and 12 bases lay between the germline ends. CDR3 in amino acids: CASSLGPGSDGYTF. CDR3 DNA sequence: TGCGCCAGCAGCTTGGGACCAGGGTCCGATGGCTACACCTTC.

The chain combines TRBV2 with TRBJ1-5, with a tentative D call TRBD1 (6 bases). Germline assignment: CDR1 SNHLY and CDR2 FYNNEI. The CDR3 length is 13 residues. Trimming took 4 bases from V and 3 from J, leaving 7 bases between them. The CDR3 nucleotides read TGTGCCAGCAGTGCAGGGGTCAATCAGCCCCAGCATTTT. Translated, it gives CASSAGVNQPQHF. Based on the CDR3 plus reference TRBV2 and TRBJ1-5, the full variable domain is EPEVTQTPSHQVTQMGQEVILRCVPISNHLYFYWYRQILGQKVEFLVSFYNNEISEKSEIFDDQFSVERPDGSNFTLKIRSTKLEDSAMYFCASSAGVNQPQHFGDGTRLSIL.

This chain joins TRBV18 and TRBJ2-3; 12 nucleotides align to TRBD2. V lost 2 bases and J lost 1; bases outside the gene matches: 7. Germline CDR1 reads KGHSH; CDR2 reads LQKENI. The CDR3 loop spans 18 amino acids. Here the CDR3 DNA reads TGTGCCAGCTCACCAGGACTAGCGGGACGGTGGGGCACAGATACGCAGTATTTT. It encodes CASSPGLAGRWGTDTQYF.

The chain joins TRBV5-6 to TRBJ2-1; TRBD2 matches at 10 bases. Germline V gene lookup returns CDR1 SGHDT and CDR2 YYEEEE. The CDR3 length is 15 residues. The V gene end was trimmed by 4 bases and the J gene end by 4 bases; junction bases not matched to a gene: 5. This chain's CDR3 is CASSPQLAGYNEQFF. DNA of the CDR3: TGTGCCAGCAGCCCTCAACTAGCGGGGTACAATGAGCAGTTCTTC.

The chain recombines TRBV14 with TRBJ2-5, with a tentative D call TRBD2 (6 bases). Germline V lookup: CDR1 SGHDN, CDR2 FVKESK. Trimming left V 2 bases short and J 5 bases short, with 21 bases between. The CDR3 spans 17 residues. CDR3 residues: CASSQSADYAAGETQYF. CDR3 DNA sequence: TGTGCCAGCAGCCAATCAGCGGACTACGCGGCGGGCGAGACCCAGTACTTC.

This chain joins TRBV30 and TRBJ2-5, with D perhaps matching TRBD2 (6 bases). The CDR3 extends over 12 amino acids. Per the germline V gene, CDR1 is GTSNPN and CDR2 is SVGIG (reference sequence). V was cut by 3 bases and J by 4 bases, with 9 bases left in between. In DNA, the CDR3 is TGTGCCTGGAGCCCCGGGGGAGAGACCCAGTACTTC. It translates to CAWSPGGETQYF.

This chain uses TRBV27 with TRBJ1-5, with a weak D call TRBD1 (6 bases). The CDR3 totals 13 residues. Germline loops: CDR1 MNHEY, CDR2 SMNVEV (reference sequence). V was pared by 6 bases and J by 5 bases, with 11 bases between. CDR3 loop: CASSEGQYQPQHF. Written as DNA, the CDR3 is TGTGCCAGCAGCGAAGGACAGTATCAGCCCCAGCATTTT.

This chain links TRBV4-1 with TRBJ1-5; D is unclear. CDR1 is MGHRA and CDR2 is YSYEKL in the germline V gene. V was cut by 0 bases and J by 3 bases, with 6 bases left in between. The CDR3 covers 14 residues. The CDR3 here is CASSQEQNNQPQHF. The CDR3 bases are TGCGCCAGCAGCCAAGAACAGAACAATCAGCCCCAGCATTTT.

The rearrangement links TRBV5-3 to TRBJ1-2; 8 bases are shared with TRBD1. TRBV5-3 is classed as an ORF, of uncertain function. This CDR3 is 18 amino acids long. After removal of 2 bases from V and 0 bases from J, the junction contained 12 bases not matched to a gene. The DNA of the CDR3 is TGTGCCAGAAGCTTTAACCGGGACAGGCTATTAGCTAACTATGGCTACACCTTC. Its protein product is CARSFNRDRLLANYGYTF.

The chain links TRBV7-9 to TRBJ2-1, with 10 positions matching TRBD1. CDR3 length: 16 amino acids. With 1 base clipped from V and 5 bases from J, the junction kept 5 bases outside the gene matches. Germline V gene data show CDR1 as SEHNR and CDR2 as FQNEAQ (reference sequence). The CDR3 loop is CASSLGPGQGNNEQFF. The CDR3 DNA reads TGTGCCAGCAGCTTAGGGCCGGGACAGGGGAACAATGAGCAGTTCTTC.

This chain links TRBV15 with TRBJ1-1; tentative D call: TRBD1 (5 bases). Germline V CDR1 and CDR2: LNHNV, YYDKDF (reference sequence). The CDR3 sequence is 14 residues long. V lost 5 bases and J 1 base, leaving 11 bases between the germline ends. CDR3 residues: CATSVLGGNTEAFF. In DNA form, the CDR3 reads TGTGCCACCAGCGTACTGGGGGGGAACACTGAAGCTTTCTTT.

This clone has just one count. This chain connects TRBV6-5 to TRBJ1-6; D gene unclear. The CDR3 length is 14 residues. Per the germline V gene, CDR1 is MNHEY and CDR2 is SVGAGI. The V end was cut by 6 bases, the J end by 6 bases, with 12 bases between. In nucleotides, the CDR3 is TGTGCCAGCAGCTCGGGGTTGGGTAATTCACCCCTCCACTTT. Its protein is CASSSGLGNSPLHF.

The chain uses TRBV27 and TRBJ2-5, with 9 nucleotides matching TRBD2. V dropped 7 bases and J dropped 1; count of bases not matched to a gene: 7. The germline gives CDR1 MNHEY, CDR2 SMNVEV (reference sequence). The CDR3 totals 15 residues. This chain's CDR3 is CASTPQAGGQETQYF. For the CDR3, the DNA is TGTGCCAGCACCCCCCAAGCGGGGGGCCAAGAGACCCAGTACTTC.